The 32 T cell receptor beta chains below were found in one sample sequenced in a study of cytomegalovirus exposure and HLA in healthy donors. Sequencing was performed with immunoSEQ multiplex PCR; in TCRdb, only in-frame clones are kept and a portion is missing. Here the sample spans under 100,000 clones, 84% being singletons. The sequenced sample consisted of PBMCs. Receptor source: a woman between 18 and 29 years old in good health and CMV-seropositive.

V gene TRBV10-1 combines with J gene TRBJ2-3; D is possibly TRBD2 (6 bases). The CDR3 consists of 13 residues. V was cut by 4 bases and J by 4 bases, with 9 bases left in between. CDR1 and CDR2 (germline): WNHNN, SYGVQD (reference sequence). The chain's CDR3 is CASSGGVADTQYF. DNA of the CDR3: TGCGCCAGCAGTGGGGGGGTAGCAGATACGCAGTATTTT.

The chain combines TRBV10-1 with TRBJ2-7, with D perhaps matching TRBD1 (6 bases). Trimming stripped 10 bases from V and 0 bases from J, with 16 bases between. The CDR3 loop spans 14 amino acids. Per the germline V gene, CDR1 is WNHNN and CDR2 is SYGVQD (reference sequence). This CDR3 reads CATAKGVPSYEQYF. In DNA form, the CDR3 reads TGCGCCACCGCAAAGGGGGTTCCCTCCTACGAGCAGTACTTC.

V usage is TRBV28 and J usage is TRBJ2-7, with TRBD1 as a possible D gene (6 bases). Germline V gives CDR1 MDHEN, CDR2 SYDVKM. The ends were cut back, 2 bases at V and 2 bases at J, with 13 bases in the middle. CDR3 length: 15 amino acids. The DNA for the CDR3 is TGTGCCAGCAGTTTAGAGGGGGAATCCCCCTACGAGCAGTACTTC. Protein: CASSLEGESPYEQYF.

The rearrangement uses TRBV19 and TRBJ1-2; 7 nucleotides agree with TRBD1. CDR1 LNHDA and CDR2 SQIVND come from the germline V gene (reference sequence). The CDR3 totals 17 residues. Unmatched junction bases numbered 13, after V lost 5 bases and J lost 1 base. The DNA of the CDR3 is TGTGCCAGTAGTCCCATTTCCATGACAGGGATTAACTATGGCTACACCTTC. This translates into CASSPISMTGINYGYTF.

The J gene is TRBJ1-4, the V gene TRBV5-3; no clear D. TRBV5-3 is treated as an ORF (open reading frame) with a function not yet certain. V lost 0 bases and J 7 bases, leaving 13 bases between the germline ends. The CDR3 totals 15 residues. CDR3 coding DNA: TGTGCCAGAAGCTTGGCACCCCAGTCTTGTGAAAAACTGTTTTTT. It codes for CARSLAPQSCEKLFF.

This chain joins TRBV18 and TRBJ2-5; D may be TRBD1 (6 bases). This CDR3 contains 15 residues. In germline, CDR1 is KGHSH, CDR2 LQKENI. V lost 4 bases and J lost 6, with 18 bases in between. The CDR3 region is CASSQDSGELQTQYF. The CDR3, as DNA: TGTGCCAGCTCACAAGATTCAGGGGAGCTCCAGACCCAGTACTTC.

The chain combines TRBV7-2 with TRBJ2-2; perhaps TRBD1 as D (6 bases). V gave up 4 bases and J gave up 6 bases, with 9 bases separating them. From germline, CDR1 is SGHTA and CDR2 FQGNSA. This CDR3 comprises 13 residues. CDR3: CASSYRTAGELFF. CDR3 DNA sequence: TGTGCCAGCAGCTACCGGACAGCCGGGGAGCTGTTTTTT.

The chain is built from TRBV18 and TRBJ1-1; D perhaps matches TRBD1 (5 bases). The CDR3 length is 16 residues. Germline values: CDR1 KGHSH, CDR2 LQKENI. The V and J ends lost 6 bases and 6 bases respectively, with 23 bases between them. CDR3 loop: CASSPFSEQGQAEAFF. The CDR3 nucleotides are TGTGCCAGCTCGCCATTCTCAGAGCAGGGCCAGGCTGAAGCTTTCTTT.

This clone was picked up one time. The J gene is TRBJ2-3, the V gene TRBV6-5; D remains ambiguous. This CDR3 has 12 amino acids. The germline V and J ends were trimmed by 4 bases and 6 bases, with 8 bases remaining between them. The germline V gene encodes CDR1 MNHEY and CDR2 SVGAGI. CDR3: CASSSSADTQYF. The CDR3 coding sequence is TGTGCCAGCAGTTCCTCAGCGGATACGCAGTATTTT.

V usage is TRBV28 and J usage is TRBJ1-4; the D is unclear. The V end was cut by 5 bases, the J end by 4 bases, with 17 bases between. Germline assignment: CDR1 MDHEN and CDR2 SYDVKM. There are 16 residues in the CDR3. The CDR3 loop reads CASSPAGEEGNEKLFF. The CDR3 region has the DNA TGTGCCAGCAGTCCCGCCGGGGAGGAGGGTAATGAAAAACTGTTTTTT.

The CDR3 region has the DNA TGTGCCAGCAGTTTGGGGGCAACCCTAATTAATTCACCCCTCCACTTT. It specifies CASSLGATLINSPLHF. The rearrangement uses TRBV27 and TRBJ1-6; TRBD1 might be the D (6 bases). The CDR3 sequence is 16 residues long. Trimming took off 3 bases at V and 6 bases at J, with 15 bases between the two ends. CDR1 is MNHEY, CDR2 SMNVEV, per germline (reference sequence).

The genes are TRBV28 and TRBJ1-4, with unresolved D. The CDR3 has 13 residues. The V gene's germline CDR1 is MDHEN and CDR2 SYDVKM. V lost 2 bases, J lost 7 bases, and 8 bases lay in between. The CDR3 is CASSLVNGEKLFF. CDR3 coding DNA: TGTGCCAGCAGTTTAGTGAACGGTGAAAAACTGTTTTTT.

The chain joins TRBV7-6 to TRBJ2-5; 9 bases align to TRBD1. This CDR3 is 15 amino acids long. The V and J ends lost 5 bases and 4 bases, in that order; junction bases with no gene match: 8. The germline V gene encodes CDR1 SGHVS and CDR2 FNYEAQ. The CDR3, as DNA: TGTGCCAGCAGCCCCGGGACAGGGAGAATAGAGACCCAGTACTTC. Translating it yields CASSPGTGRIETQYF.

This chain joins TRBV7-9 and TRBJ2-2; 9 bases match TRBD1. Germline V gene sequence: CDR1 SEHNR, CDR2 FQNEAQ (reference sequence). The CDR3 has 18 amino acids. V was clipped by 5 bases and J by 0 bases; unmatched bases: 10. As DNA, the CDR3 is TGTGCCAGCAGCCCTACGTTAGGGACAGGGTCGAACACCGGGGAGCTGTTTTTT. Translation gives CASSPTLGTGSNTGELFF.

V is TRBV28 and J is TRBJ1-5, with D maybe TRBD1 (6 bases). Trimming removed 1 base at V and 2 bases at J, with 9 bases between. Germline CDR1 and CDR2: MDHEN and SYDVKM. The length of the CDR3 is 15 residues. The CDR3 nucleotides are TGTGCCAGCAGTTTATCCTCAGGGGGCAATCAGCCCCAGCATTTT. This sequence encodes CASSLSSGGNQPQHF.

The chain links TRBV19 to TRBJ1-4; TRBD1 agrees at 9 bases. From germline, CDR1 is LNHDA and CDR2 SQIVND (reference sequence). The ends lost 5 bases at V and 4 bases at J; junction bases unmatched: 8. This CDR3 is 16 amino acids long. CDR3 nucleotides: TGTGCCAGTAGTGGGACAGGGACCGTCCTTAATGAAAAACTGTTTTTT. It translates to CASSGTGTVLNEKLFF.

The chain joins TRBV7-9 to TRBJ2-2; D perhaps matches TRBD1 (5 bases). The V gene's germline CDR1 is SEHNR and CDR2 FQNEAQ (reference sequence). Trimming took 5 bases from V and 6 from J, leaving 13 bases between them. The CDR3 totals 14 residues. Here the CDR3 reads CASSPPGLAGELFF. CDR3 sequence (DNA): TGTGCCAGCAGCCCGCCAGGGTTGGCCGGGGAGCTGTTTTTT. Looking up the rest from reference TRBV7-9 and TRBJ2-2 gives the full variable domain: DTGVSQNPRHKITKRGQNVTFRCDPISEHNRLYWYRQTLGQGPEFLTYFQNEAQLEKSRLLSDRFSAERPKGSFSTLEIQRTEQGDSAMYLCASSPPGLAGELFFGEGSRLTVL.

The table lists this clone with a count of one. The chain joins TRBV7-9 to TRBJ2-3; D may be TRBD2 (6 bases). This CDR3 contains 11 residues. The ends were cut back, 8 bases at V and 6 bases at J, with 9 bases in the middle. Germline V lookup: CDR1 SEHNR, CDR2 FQNEAQ (reference sequence). The DNA for the CDR3 is TGTGCCAGCCCCGGGGGTGATACGCAGTATTTT. As protein: CASPGGDTQYF.

The table lists this clone with a count of one. CDR3: CASSLEGLEETQYF. The CDR3 DNA reads as TGTGCCAGCAGCTTGGAGGGACTAGAAGAGACCCAGTACTTC. The chain recombines TRBV5-5 with TRBJ2-5; 8 bases map to TRBD2. Germline-derived CDR1 and CDR2 are SGHKS and YYEKEE (reference sequence). The CDR3 consists of 14 residues. The ends lost 0 bases at V and 3 bases at J; junction bases unmatched: 1. The full variable domain, in which reference TRBV5-5 and TRBJ2-5 provide the parts outside the CDR3, is DAGVTQSPTHLIKTRGQQVTLRCSPISGHKSVSWYQQVLGQGPQFIFQYYEKEERGRGNFPDRFSARQFPNYSSELNVNALLLGDSALYLCASSLEGLEETQYFGPGTRLLVL.

This clone was picked up a small number of times. The chain links TRBV4-1 to TRBJ2-7; 7 nucleotides match TRBD1. The CDR3 runs to 14 residues. The germline V gene encodes CDR1 MGHRA and CDR2 YSYEKL. Germline trimming cut 4 bases from V and 1 base from J; bases unmatched to any gene: 4. As DNA, the CDR3 is TGCGCCAGCAGCCGGGGACAGCTATCCTACGAGCAGTACTTC. It yields the protein CASSRGQLSYEQYF.

The V gene is TRBV27, the J gene TRBJ1-1, with 8 bases identical to TRBD1. The ends lost 5 bases at V and 6 bases at J; junction bases unmatched: 8. Germline V CDR1 and CDR2: MNHEY, SMNVEV (reference sequence). The CDR3 is made up of 14 amino acids. The CDR3 loop reads CASSPEYRGSEAFF. In DNA, the CDR3 is TGTGCCAGCAGTCCCGAATACAGGGGGTCTGAAGCTTTCTTT.

The genes are TRBV5-1 and TRBJ2-3; TRBD1 matches 9 bases. Germline V gives CDR1 SGHRS, CDR2 YFSETQ. CDR3 length equals 16 residues. J lost 2 bases, V lost 0 bases, and 4 bases had no gene match. The CDR3 protein is CASSLGDRVDTDTQYF. The CDR3 DNA reads as TGCGCCAGCAGCTTGGGGGACAGGGTGGACACAGATACGCAGTATTTT.

This clone was counted only a few times. CDR3 region: CASSTLGTGRNGYTF. CDR3 coding DNA: TGTGCCAGCAGTACACTTGGGACAGGGAGGAATGGCTACACCTTC. The chain combines TRBV27 with TRBJ1-2, with 9 bases identical to TRBD1. Germline V gives CDR1 MNHEY, CDR2 SMNVEV (reference sequence). Trimming removed 5 bases from V and 6 bases from J; junction bases left unmatched: 10. This CDR3 spans 15 amino acids.

The chain has TRBV6-6 and TRBJ2-1, with 11 bases fitting TRBD2. There are 16 residues in the CDR3. V lost 2 bases, J lost 3 bases, and 3 bases stayed unmatched. Germline V CDR1 and CDR2: MNHNY, SVGAGI (reference sequence). The CDR3 is CASSYLGLAGYNEQFF. The DNA of the CDR3 is TGTGCCAGCAGTTACCTCGGACTAGCGGGCTACAATGAGCAGTTCTTC.

In this sample, this clone turned up many times. V and J are TRBV5-1 and TRBJ1-4, with D possibly TRBD1 on 5 matching bases. The CDR3 length is 14 residues. Trimming took off 4 bases at V and 8 bases at J, with 15 bases between the two ends. Germline V lookup: CDR1 SGHRS, CDR2 YFSETQ. The CDR3, as DNA: TGCGCCAGCAGCCTGGGACGGACACAAGAAAAACTGTTTTTT. Its protein product is CASSLGRTQEKLFF.

This clone occurred a few times. This rearrangement joins TRBV6-5 to TRBJ1-6, with D hard to call. This CDR3 contains 14 residues. Germline-derived CDR1 and CDR2 are MNHEY and SVGAGI. V lost 5 bases, J lost 7 bases, and 12 bases lay in between. CDR3 DNA sequence: TGTGCCAGCAGTCCCCGTGACGGGAATTCACCCCTCCACTTT. Its translation: CASSPRDGNSPLHF.

The chain couples TRBV7-2 to TRBJ2-7; the D gene is possibly TRBD1 (6 bases). CDR1 SGHTA and CDR2 FQGNSA come from the germline V gene. Deletions cut 5 bases from V and 2 bases from J, with 13 bases between. The CDR3 covers 14 residues. The CDR3, as DNA: TGTGCCAGCAGCCCGGACAGAAACCCCTACGAGCAGTACTTC. It specifies CASSPDRNPYEQYF.

The J gene is TRBJ1-5, the V gene TRBV27, with a weak D call TRBD1 (6 bases). Germline V gene data show CDR1 as MNHEY and CDR2 as SMNVEV (reference sequence). This CDR3 has 14 residues. Trimming shortened V by 2 bases and J by 2 bases, and 7 bases separated the two germline ends. CDR3 nucleotide sequence: TGTGCCAGCAGTTTACGACAGGGCAATCAGCCCCAGCATTTT. It specifies CASSLRQGNQPQHF.

V and J are TRBV9 and TRBJ2-1; TRBD2 agrees at 15 bases. The CDR3 has 15 amino acids. The germline gives CDR1 SGDLS, CDR2 YYNGEE. V lost 2 bases to trimming and J lost 8 bases; unmatched junction nucleotides: 2. The CDR3 coding sequence is TGTGCCAGCAGCGTGGGGACTAGCGGGGGGTATGAGCAGTTCTTC. It yields the protein CASSVGTSGGYEQFF.

The J gene is TRBJ1-2, the V gene TRBV28; D remains ambiguous. This CDR3 spans 12 amino acids. Germline loops: CDR1 MDHEN, CDR2 SYDVKM. V dropped 2 bases and J dropped 9 bases, with 10 bases sitting between them. CDR3 bases: TGTGCCAGCAGTTTAGCGGGTCGGAGCTACACCTTC. Translating gives CASSLAGRSYTF.

The chain links TRBV11-3 to TRBJ2-3, with 8 bases fitting TRBD2. Germline CDR1 is SGHNT and CDR2 is YENEEA. V was clipped by 5 bases and J by 4 bases; unmatched bases: 5. This CDR3 is built from 14 residues. CDR3 region: CASSLTSVADTQYF. The DNA for the CDR3 is TGTGCCAGCAGCCTGACTAGCGTAGCAGATACGCAGTATTTT.

The genes are TRBV9 and TRBJ1-4; TRBD1 aligns across 8 bases. After removal of 2 bases from V and 2 bases from J, the junction contained 2 bases not matched to a gene. The germline gives CDR1 SGDLS, CDR2 YYNGEE. CDR3 length equals 15 residues. The CDR3 DNA sequence: TGTGCCAGCAGCGTGACAGGGGTGACTAATGAAAAACTGTTTTTT. Its protein is CASSVTGVTNEKLFF.